The T cell receptor (beta chain) under discussion was sequenced for a study of blood T cell repertoires in COVID-19. Study summary: Samples came from the United States, Italy and Spain, spanning acute and convalescent COVID-19. Nucleic acid was either cDNA or gDNA, and it came from T cells, B-cell-depleted T cells, or PBMCs.

The CDR3 runs 14 residues. Germline CDR1 SGHRS, CDR2 YFSETQ. V was pared by 4 bases and J by 8 bases, with 6 bases of the junction left unmatched. TCRdb's table, derived via immunoSEQ multiplex PCR, lists solely in-frame clones and lacks some. The data contain 95,000 to 130,000 clones, roughly four fifths of them singletons. Sample: peripheral blood. The receptor was isolated from a man aged 65 to 85 with active or convalescent COVID-19. This chain connects TRBV5-1 to TRBJ2-1; 10 positions agree with TRBD2. The CDR3 nucleotides are TGCGCCAGCAGCCTGGGACTAGCGACGGATGAGCAGTTCTTC. Translation gives CASSLGLATDEQFF.